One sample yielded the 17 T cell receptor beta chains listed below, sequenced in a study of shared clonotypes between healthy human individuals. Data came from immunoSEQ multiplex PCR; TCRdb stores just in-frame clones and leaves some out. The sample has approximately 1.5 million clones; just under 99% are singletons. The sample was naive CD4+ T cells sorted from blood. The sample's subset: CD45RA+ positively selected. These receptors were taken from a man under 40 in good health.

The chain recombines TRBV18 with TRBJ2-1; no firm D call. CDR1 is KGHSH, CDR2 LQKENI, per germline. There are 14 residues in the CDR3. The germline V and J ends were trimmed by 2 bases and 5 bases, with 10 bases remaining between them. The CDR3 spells CASSPIRWDNEQFF. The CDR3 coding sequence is TGTGCCAGCTCACCAATCCGGTGGGACAATGAGCAGTTCTTC.

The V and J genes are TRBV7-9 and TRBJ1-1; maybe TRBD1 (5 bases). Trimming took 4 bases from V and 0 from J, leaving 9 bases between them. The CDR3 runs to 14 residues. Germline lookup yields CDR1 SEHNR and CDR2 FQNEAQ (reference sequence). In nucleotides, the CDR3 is TGTGCCAGCAGCTACGGGGCCATGAACACTGAAGCTTTCTTT. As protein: CASSYGAMNTEAFF.

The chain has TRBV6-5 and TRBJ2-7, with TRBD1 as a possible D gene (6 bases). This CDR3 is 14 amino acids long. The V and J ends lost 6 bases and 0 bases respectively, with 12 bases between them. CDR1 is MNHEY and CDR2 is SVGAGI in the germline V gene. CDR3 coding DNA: TGTGCCAGCAGCAGGGGCCGGAGCTCCTACGAGCAGTACTTC. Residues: CASSRGRSSYEQYF.

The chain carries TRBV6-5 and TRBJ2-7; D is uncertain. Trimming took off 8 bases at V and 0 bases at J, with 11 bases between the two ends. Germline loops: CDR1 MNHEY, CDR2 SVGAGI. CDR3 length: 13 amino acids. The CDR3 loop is CASFPPGSYEQYF. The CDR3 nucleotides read TGTGCCAGCTTCCCCCCGGGCTCCTACGAGCAGTACTTC.

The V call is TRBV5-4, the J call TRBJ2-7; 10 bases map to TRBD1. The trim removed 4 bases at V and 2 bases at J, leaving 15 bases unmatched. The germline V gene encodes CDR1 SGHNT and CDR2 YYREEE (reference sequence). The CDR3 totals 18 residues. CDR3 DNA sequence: TGTGCCAGCAGCGGTTCCGGGACAGGGGTTATTTGGGCCTACGAGCAGTACTTC. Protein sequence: CASSGSGTGVIWAYEQYF.

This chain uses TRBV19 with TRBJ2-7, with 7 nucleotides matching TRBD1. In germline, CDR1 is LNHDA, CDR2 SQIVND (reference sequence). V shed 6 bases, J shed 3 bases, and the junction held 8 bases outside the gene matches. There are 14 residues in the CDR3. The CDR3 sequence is CASSSSRDSYEQYF. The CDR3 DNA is TGTGCCAGTAGCTCCTCCCGGGACAGCTACGAGCAGTACTTC.

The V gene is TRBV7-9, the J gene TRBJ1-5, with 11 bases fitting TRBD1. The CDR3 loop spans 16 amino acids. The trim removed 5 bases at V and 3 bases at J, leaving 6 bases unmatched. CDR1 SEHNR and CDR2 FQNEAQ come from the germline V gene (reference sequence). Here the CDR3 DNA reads TGTGCCAGCAGCCTTGGACAGGGGGCTTTCAATCAGCCCCAGCATTTT. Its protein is CASSLGQGAFNQPQHF. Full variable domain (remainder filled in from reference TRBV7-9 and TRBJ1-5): DTGVSQNPRHKITKRGQNVTFRCDPISEHNRLYWYRQTLGQGPEFLTYFQNEAQLEKSRLLSDRFSAERPKGSFSTLEIQRTEQGDSAMYLCASSLGQGAFNQPQHFGDGTRLSIL.

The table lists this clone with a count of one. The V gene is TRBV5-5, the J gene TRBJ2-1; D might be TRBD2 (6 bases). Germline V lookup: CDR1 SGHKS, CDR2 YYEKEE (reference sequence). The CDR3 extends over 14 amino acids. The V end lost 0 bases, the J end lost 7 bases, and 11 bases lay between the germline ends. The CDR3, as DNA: TGTGCCAGCAGCTTGGCCCCTCGGGGGAATGAGCAGTTCTTC. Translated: CASSLAPRGNEQFF.

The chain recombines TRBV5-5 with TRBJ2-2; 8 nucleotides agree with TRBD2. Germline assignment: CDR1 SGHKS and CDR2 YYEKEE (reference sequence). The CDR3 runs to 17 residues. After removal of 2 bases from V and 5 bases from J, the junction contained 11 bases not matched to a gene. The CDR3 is CASSFPAGTSLTGELFF. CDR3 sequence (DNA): TGTGCCAGCAGCTTTCCGGCCGGGACTAGTTTAACCGGGGAGCTGTTTTTT.

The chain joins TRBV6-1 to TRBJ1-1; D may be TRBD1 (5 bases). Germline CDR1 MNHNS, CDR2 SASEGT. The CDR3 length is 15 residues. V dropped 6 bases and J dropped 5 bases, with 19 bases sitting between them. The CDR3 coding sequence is TGTGCCAGCAGGGCGCACGGGGGTGTTCTTACTGAAGCTTTCTTT. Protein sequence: CASRAHGGVLTEAFF.

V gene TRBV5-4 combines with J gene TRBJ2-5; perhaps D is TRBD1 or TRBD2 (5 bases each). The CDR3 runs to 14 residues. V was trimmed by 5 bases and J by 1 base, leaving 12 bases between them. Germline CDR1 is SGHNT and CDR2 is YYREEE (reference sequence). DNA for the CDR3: TGTGCCAGCAGTGAGGGGCGCACCCAAGAGACCCAGTACTTC. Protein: CASSEGRTQETQYF.

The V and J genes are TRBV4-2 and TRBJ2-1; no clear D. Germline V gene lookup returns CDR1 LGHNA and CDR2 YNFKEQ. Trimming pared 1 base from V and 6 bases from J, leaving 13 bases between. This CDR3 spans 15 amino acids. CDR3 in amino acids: CASSQGSTDSNEQFF. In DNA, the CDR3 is TGTGCCAGCAGCCAAGGATCGACGGATTCCAATGAGCAGTTCTTC.

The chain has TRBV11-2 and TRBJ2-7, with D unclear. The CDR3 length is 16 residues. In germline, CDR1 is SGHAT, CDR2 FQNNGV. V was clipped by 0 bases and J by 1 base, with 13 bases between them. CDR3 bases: TGTGCCAGCAGCTTAGAGGTGGCGCTTAGATCCTACGAGCAGTACTTC. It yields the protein CASSLEVALRSYEQYF.

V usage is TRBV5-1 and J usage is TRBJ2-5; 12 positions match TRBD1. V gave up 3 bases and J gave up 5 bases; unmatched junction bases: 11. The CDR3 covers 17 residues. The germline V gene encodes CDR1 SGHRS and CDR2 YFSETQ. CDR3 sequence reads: CASSSQPRDRGLETQYF. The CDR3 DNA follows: TGCGCCAGCAGCTCCCAACCCCGGGACAGGGGGCTTGAGACCCAGTACTTC.

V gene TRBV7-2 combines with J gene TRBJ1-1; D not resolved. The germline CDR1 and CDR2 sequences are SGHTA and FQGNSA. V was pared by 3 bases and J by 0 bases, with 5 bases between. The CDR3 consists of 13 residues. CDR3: CASSFYLNTEAFF. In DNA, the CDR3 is TGTGCCAGCAGCTTTTACTTGAACACTGAAGCTTTCTTT.

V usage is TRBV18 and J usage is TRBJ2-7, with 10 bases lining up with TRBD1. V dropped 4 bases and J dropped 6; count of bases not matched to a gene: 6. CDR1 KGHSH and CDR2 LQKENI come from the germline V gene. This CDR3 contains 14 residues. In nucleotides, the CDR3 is TGTGCCAGCTCACGACCAGACAGGGGGCTCGAGCAGTACTTC. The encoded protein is CASSRPDRGLEQYF. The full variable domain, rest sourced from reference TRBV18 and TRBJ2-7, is NAGVMQNPRHLVRRRGQEARLRCSPMKGHSHVYWYRQLPEEGLKFMVYLQKENIIDESGMPKERFSAEFPKEGPSILRIQQVVRGDSAAYFCASSRPDRGLEQYFGPGTRLTVT.

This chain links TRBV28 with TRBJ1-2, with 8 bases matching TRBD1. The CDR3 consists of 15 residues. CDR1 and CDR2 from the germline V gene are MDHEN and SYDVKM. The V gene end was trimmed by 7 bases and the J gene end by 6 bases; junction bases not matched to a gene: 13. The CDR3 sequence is CASTRQGLLGNGYTF. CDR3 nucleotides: TGTGCCAGCACACGACAGGGGCTACTAGGAAATGGCTACACCTTC.